This TCR beta chain was recorded in a study of CD8 T cells in Susac syndrome. V lost 7 bases and J lost 1, with 17 bases in between. This CDR3 is 15 amino acids long. Germline lookup yields CDR1 MNHNS and CDR2 SASEGT. With random hexamers, reverse transcription was performed on about 0.5 to 1 ug of RNA. TCRdb ran MiXCR on the immunoSEQ multiplex PCR reads and lists one entry per CDR3 protein. The sample includes hundreds of thousands of distinct CDR3 sequences, 93% seen only once; the top ten take 0.065% to 0.075%. Source material: CD4+ T cells from PBMCs. This clonotype was sampled from a human donor with multiple sclerosis. This chain uses TRBV6-1 with TRBJ2-7; D is uncertain. The CDR3 is CASNPVNSPSYEQYV. As DNA, the CDR3 is TGTGCCAGCAATCCTGTTAATAGTCCATCCTACGAGCAGTACGTC.